This TCR beta chain was observed in a study of graft-versus-host responses after intestinal transplantation. Study context: Recipients obtained multivisceral, liver-intestinal, or isolated intestinal transplants. Study-wide results and limits: Allografts from individuals with graft-donor T cell macrochimerism displayed high graft-versus-host to host-versus-graft clonal ratios. Researchers found GvH clones in recipient marrow, and some showed up first in ileum or blood.

Germline-derived CDR1 and CDR2 are SNHLY and FYNNEI. The CDR3 contains 13 residues. Sequenced by immunoSEQ multiplex PCR; TCRdb stores in-frame clones only, minus some. The top ten clones hold roughly 13% of a sample with about 15,000 clones, about 55% of them seen once. Tissue from the graft was processed to free its intraepithelial and lamina propria lymphocytes. For this clone: The antigen remains undetermined.

This receptor was obtained from a human patient who received an intestinal transplant, so some T cells may come from the graft donor. The sequences come from ileum tissue, collected 524 days after transplant. The chain recombines TRBV2 with TRBJ2-5; D may be TRBD2 (6 bases). The DNA end is more similar to TRBJ2-7, so the J call may be wrong. CDR3 bases: TGTGCCAGCAGTGGGGGGGTTTCCTACGAGCAGTACTTC. Its protein product is CASSGGVSYEQYF.